This entry concerns a single T cell receptor beta chain. Its specific antigen is unknown. This may stem from a read error, because a much larger clone lies one nucleotide away. Libraries were made using PCR. Data came from an Illumina HiSeq 2500. Unique molecular identifiers were incorporated into TCR beta cDNA libraries to reduce PCR and sequencing biases. Roughly 0.5 million cDNA molecules were obtained per 1 to 10 million input T cells, so each molecule approximated one T cell. The same protocol used for the earlier healthy control dataset was applied to prepare and sequence the patient libraries. Within a given batch, samples were prepared together, multiplexed and sequenced on the same HiSeq lane. The study's processing was this. MIGEC was used to process the raw barcoded reads, and molecular identifier groups with only a single read were discarded before consensus assembly and CDR3 extraction. VDJtools was used for post-analysis of the clonotype tables, and diversity was normalized by down-sampling every dataset to the size of the smallest sample. To correct batch-related cross-sample contamination, repertoire overlap clustering matched CDR3 amino acid sequences but not nucleotide sequences. TCRdb's own reprocessing of the public reads used fastp at Q25 and MiXCR and kept productive beta chains. Rows matching on CDR3 protein sequence are summarized as one entry with the most common DNA and genes. What appears here as the V and J calls and clone size reflects TCRdb's work, not the paper's. This sample lists 750,000 to 950,000 distinct CDR3 sequences; roughly 50% were detected once. Approximately 4.2% of the sample is held by the ten biggest clonotypes.

To demonstrate the VDJtools post-analysis software, TCR beta repertoires were profiled from the peripheral blood of over ten young patients with multiple sclerosis. Multiple sclerosis patients were children and adolescents aged roughly 6 to 16 years. The data stem from a study of post-analysis software for immune sequencing data (dated by TCRdb to the mid-2010s). At the level of the whole study: Disease courses on record covered relapsing-remitting, secondary progressive and progressive-relapsing multiple sclerosis, though some patients had no subtype annotation. A subset of samples was prepared in parallel using single-end sample barcoding, then pooled and co-amplified after Illumina adapter ligation. The patient repertoires were compared against fewer than twelve previously published healthy control repertoires obtained from donors aged 6 to 25 years.

What the work shows at the level of the full study, not this receptor alone: The multiple sclerosis patient group was slightly younger than the control group. Normalized Chao1 diversity was significantly lower in multiple sclerosis patients than controls, suggesting substantial peripheral T-cell clonal expansion. Strong co-clustering of samples prepared in the same batch was shown by direct clustering with F measure, prompting a batch-effect correction. Roughly 5 TRBV segments, including TRBV5-6, TRBV5-1 and TRBV20-1, were significantly more frequent in patients than controls.

V gives up 3 bases and J gives up 3 bases, and the segment between their germline ends measures 5 bases. Looking up the germline V gene yields CDR1 SQVTM and CDR2 ANQGSEA. From its cysteine to its phenylalanine, the CDR3 spans 11 amino acids. Only the CDR3 DNA is retained, 33 bases long and in frame from the first base. Sequenced sample: blood. The sequence was collected from a girl between 5 and 17 years old with multiple sclerosis. Recombination connected TRBV29-1 to TRBJ2-5; a weak D assignment points to TRBD1 (5 bases agree). The CDR3 loop reads CSVDREETQYF. The sequence in DNA is TGCAGCGTTGACAGGGAAGAGACCCAGTACTTC.